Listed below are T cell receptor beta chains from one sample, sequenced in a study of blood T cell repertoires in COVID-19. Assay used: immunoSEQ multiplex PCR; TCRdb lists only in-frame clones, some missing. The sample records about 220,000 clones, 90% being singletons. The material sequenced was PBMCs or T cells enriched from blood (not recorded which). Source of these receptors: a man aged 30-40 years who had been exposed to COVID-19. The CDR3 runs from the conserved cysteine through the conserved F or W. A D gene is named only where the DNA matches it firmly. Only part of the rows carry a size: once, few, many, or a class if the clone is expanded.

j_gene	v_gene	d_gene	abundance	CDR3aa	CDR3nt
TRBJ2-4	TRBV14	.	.	CASSQGELHFLNIQYF	TGTGCCAGCAGCCAAGGGGAGTTACACTTTTTAAACATTCAGTACTTC
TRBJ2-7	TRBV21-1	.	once	CARSYEQYF	TGTGCCAGGAGCTACGAGCAGTACTTC
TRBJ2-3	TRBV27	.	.	CASSLPDSRVTQYF	TGTGCCAGCAGTTTACCGGACAGTCGGGTTACGCAGTATTTT
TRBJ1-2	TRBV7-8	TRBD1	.	CASSEDRGLNIWYGYTF	TGTGCCAGCAGCGAGGACAGGGGGTTAAATATTTGGTATGGCTACACCTTC
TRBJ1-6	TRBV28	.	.	CASSLGGIGSPLHF	TGTGCCAGCAGTTTAGGGGGGATTGGGTCACCCCTCCACTTT
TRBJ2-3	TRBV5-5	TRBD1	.	CASSIEQGARDTQYF	TGTGCCAGCAGCATAGAACAGGGGGCAAGAGATACGCAGTATTTT
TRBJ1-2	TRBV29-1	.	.	CSAPTGDYGYTF	TGCAGCGCCCCTACCGGGGACTATGGCTACACCTTC
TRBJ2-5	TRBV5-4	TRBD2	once	CASNTGGEETQYF	TGTGCCAGCAATACGGGGGGAGAAGAGACCCAGTACTTC
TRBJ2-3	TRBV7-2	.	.	CASTLPTNTDTQYF	TGTGCCAGCACCCTCCCGACAAACACAGATACGCAGTATTTT
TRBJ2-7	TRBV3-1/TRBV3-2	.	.	CASSYGNSYEQYF	TGTGCCAGCAGCTACGGGAACTCCTACGAGCAGTACTTC
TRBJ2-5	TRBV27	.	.	CASSLGVRRTQYF	TGTGCCAGCAGTTTGGGCGTTCGTAGGACCCAGTACTTC
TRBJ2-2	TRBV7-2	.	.	CASSLGAGDRELFF	TGTGCCAGCAGCTTAGGGGCAGGGGACCGGGAGCTGTTTTTT
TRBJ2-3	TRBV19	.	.	CASSIVLGAGSTDTQYF	TGTGCCAGTAGTATAGTCCTTGGTGCAGGCTCCACAGATACGCAGTATTTT
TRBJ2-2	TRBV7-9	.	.	CASSLLGRGNTGELFF	TGTGCCAGCAGCTTATTGGGGCGGGGGAACACCGGGGAGCTGTTTTTT
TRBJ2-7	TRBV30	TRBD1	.	CAWSVNAGGDEQYF	TGTGCCTGGAGTGTAAACGCAGGGGGAGACGAGCAGTACTTC
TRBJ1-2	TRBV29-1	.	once	CSVDSAAAGGYTF	TGCAGCGTTGATTCGGCGGCCGCGGGTGGCTACACCTTC
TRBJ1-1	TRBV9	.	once	CASSVEGGFSTEAFF	TGTGCCAGCAGCGTAGAAGGAGGGTTTAGCACTGAAGCTTTCTTT
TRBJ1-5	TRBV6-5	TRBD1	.	CASGAGQVRGQPQHF	TGTGCCAGCGGCGCGGGACAGGTTAGGGGACAGCCCCAGCATTTT
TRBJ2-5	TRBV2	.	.	CASSRAPQETQYF	TGTGCCAGCAGCAGGGCCCCCCAAGAGACCCAGTACTTC
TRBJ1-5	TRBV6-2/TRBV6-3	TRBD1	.	CASSYSRQGANQPQHF	TGTGCCAGCAGTTACTCCCGGCAGGGGGCTAATCAGCCCCAGCATTTT
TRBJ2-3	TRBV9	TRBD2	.	CASSPRLAGGTTDTQYF	TGTGCCAGCAGCCCCCGACTAGCGGGGGGTACCACAGATACGCAGTATTTT
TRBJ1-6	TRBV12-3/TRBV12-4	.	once	CASSFGGWPLHF	TGTGCCAGCAGTTTCGGGGGGTGGCCCCTCCACTTT
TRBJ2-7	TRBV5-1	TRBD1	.	CASSSLTGGHEQYF	TGCGCCAGCAGCTCGCTAACAGGGGGCCACGAGCAGTACTTC
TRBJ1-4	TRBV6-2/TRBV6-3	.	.	CASSRFATNEKLFF	TGTGCCAGCAGTCGTTTTGCAACTAATGAAAAACTGTTTTTT
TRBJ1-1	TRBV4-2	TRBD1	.	CASNEGANTEAFF	TGTGCCAGCAATGAGGGGGCCAACACTGAAGCTTTCTTT
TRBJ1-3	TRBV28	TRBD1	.	CASSSAGTAHSGNTIYF	TGTGCCAGCAGTTCCGCAGGGACAGCTCACTCTGGAAACACCATATATTTT
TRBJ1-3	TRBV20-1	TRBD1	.	CSASAGQLRGNTIYF	TGCAGTGCTAGTGCGGGACAGTTGCGTGGAAACACCATATATTTT
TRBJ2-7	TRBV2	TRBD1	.	CASSTSSGTGEQYF	TGTGCCAGCAGTACGTCCTCCGGGACAGGCGAGCAGTACTTC
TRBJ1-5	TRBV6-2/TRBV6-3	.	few	CASSRSDRRQPQHF	TGTGCCAGCAGTCGCTCGGACCGGAGGCAGCCCCAGCATTTT
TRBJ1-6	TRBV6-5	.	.	CASRHGGALNSPLHF	TGTGCCAGCAGGCACGGGGGGGCGCTGAATTCACCCCTCCACTTT
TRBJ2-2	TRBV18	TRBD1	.	CASSPRSGTVLGGELFF	TGTGCCAGCTCACCACGTTCCGGGACAGTATTGGGCGGGGAGCTGTTTTTT
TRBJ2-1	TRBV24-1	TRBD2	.	CATSETSGGGNEQFF	TGTGCCACCAGTGAGACTAGCGGGGGTGGTAATGAGCAGTTCTTC
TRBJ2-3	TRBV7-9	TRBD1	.	CASSWLGTGGTDTQYF	TGTGCCAGCAGCTGGTTGGGGACAGGGGGCACAGATACGCAGTATTTT
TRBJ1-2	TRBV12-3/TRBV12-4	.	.	CASSLLAGVGYTF	TGTGCCAGCAGCCTACTCGCAGGGGTTGGCTACACCTTC
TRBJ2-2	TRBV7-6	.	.	CASSRDLTGELFF	TGTGCCAGCAGCCGAGACTTAACCGGGGAGCTGTTTTTT
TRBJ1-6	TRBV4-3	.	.	CASSQEGAWNSPLHF	TGCGCCAGCAGCCAAGAGGGGGCCTGGAATTCACCCCTCCACTTT
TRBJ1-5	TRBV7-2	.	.	CASSLGVGVGQPQHF	TGTGCCAGCAGCCTAGGGGTAGGGGTCGGTCAGCCCCAGCATTTT
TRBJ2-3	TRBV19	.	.	CASRQSTDTQYF	TGTGCCAGTCGACAGAGCACAGATACGCAGTATTTT
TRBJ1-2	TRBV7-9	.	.	CASSLAHSDGYTF	TGTGCCAGCAGCTTAGCTCATAGTGATGGCTACACCTTC
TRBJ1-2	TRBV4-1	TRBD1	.	CASSHRTGANYGYTF	TGCGCCAGCAGCCACAGGACAGGTGCTAACTATGGCTACACCTTC
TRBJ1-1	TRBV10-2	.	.	CASSTHPGQGRTEAFF	TGCGCCAGCAGTACTCACCCGGGCCAGGGGCGGACTGAAGCTTTCTTT
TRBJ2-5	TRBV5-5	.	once	CASTLPGLSETQYF	TGTGCCAGCACCCTTCCAGGGTTATCAGAGACCCAGTACTTC
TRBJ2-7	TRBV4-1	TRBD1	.	CASSRGIGQGVGEQYF	TGCGCCAGCAGCCGTGGTATTGGACAGGGCGTTGGCGAGCAGTACTTC
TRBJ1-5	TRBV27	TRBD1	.	CASSSAWTGYNQPQHF	TGTGCCAGCAGTTCCGCCTGGACAGGGTACAATCAGCCCCAGCATTTT
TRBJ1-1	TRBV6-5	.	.	CASGTPDRPPTGAFF	TGTGCCAGCGGAACTCCCGACAGGCCCCCAACCGGAGCTTTCTTT
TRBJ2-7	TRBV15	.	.	CATSRLGNEQYF	TGTGCCACCAGCCGTCTCGGTAACGAGCAGTACTTC
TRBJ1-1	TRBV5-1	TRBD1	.	CASSLGTGVRNTEAFF	TGCGCCAGCAGCTTGGGGACAGGGGTTCGGAACACTGAAGCTTTCTTT
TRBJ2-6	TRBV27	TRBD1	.	CASTFGDRVAGANVLTF	TGTGCCAGCACCTTCGGGGACAGGGTAGCGGGGGCCAACGTCCTGACTTTC
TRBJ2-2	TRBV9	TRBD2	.	CASSPRWGGIAGELFF	TGTGCCAGCAGCCCCCGGTGGGGGGGGATCGCCGGGGAGCTGTTTTTT
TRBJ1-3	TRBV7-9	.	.	CASSLGTTGNTIYF	TGTGCCAGCAGCTTGGGGACAACTGGAAACACCATATATTTT
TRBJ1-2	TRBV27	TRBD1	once	CASSLRQGHNYGYTF	TGTGCCAGCAGTTTGAGACAGGGACATAACTATGGCTACACCTTC
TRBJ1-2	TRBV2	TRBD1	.	CASSEPPVRGGDEGYTF	TGTGCCAGCAGTGAACCCCCGGTTCGAGGGGGCGATGAGGGCTACACCTTC
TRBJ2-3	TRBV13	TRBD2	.	CASSLEGLAGLPTDTQYF	TGTGCCAGCAGCTTAGAAGGACTAGCGGGTCTTCCCACAGATACGCAGTATTTT
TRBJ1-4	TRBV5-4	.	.	CASSLGQLGANEKLFF	TGTGCCAGCAGCTTGGGCCAGCTTGGGGCAAATGAAAAACTGTTTTTT
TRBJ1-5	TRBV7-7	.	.	CASSLAVGQPQHF	TGTGCCAGCAGCTTGGCAGTTGGTCAGCCCCAGCATTTT
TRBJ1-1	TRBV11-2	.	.	CASSLGDDSSREAFF	TGTGCCAGCAGCTTAGGTGACGACAGTTCTCGTGAAGCTTTCTTT
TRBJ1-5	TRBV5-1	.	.	CASSPSGENQPQHF	TGCGCCAGCAGCCCTTCAGGGGAAAATCAGCCCCAGCATTTT
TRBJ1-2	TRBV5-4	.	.	CASSLQGTNYGYTF	TGTGCCAGCAGCCTGCAGGGAACTAACTATGGCTACACCTTC
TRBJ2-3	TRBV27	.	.	CASSFLGGHQYF	TGTGCCAGCAGTTTTTTGGGGGGGCACCAGTATTTT
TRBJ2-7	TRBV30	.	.	CAWSVGQHEQYF	TGTGCCTGGAGTGTAGGACAGCACGAGCAGTACTTC